Listed below are T cell receptor beta chains from one sample, sequenced in a study of blood T cell repertoires in COVID-19. Libraries were prepared by immunoSEQ multiplex PCR; TCRdb keeps only in-frame clonotypes and omits some of them. The table shows roughly 150,000 clones, with about 80% occurring only once. Material: PBMCs or T cells enriched from blood (not recorded which). The receptors shown here come from a woman in her seventies in a cohort exposed to, infected with or recovered from COVID-19 (not recorded which). The CDR3 runs from the conserved cysteine through the conserved F or W. D genes are given only for firm matches. The listing skips clone size in some rows; elsewhere it reads once, few, many or a size class.

j_gene | abundance | v_gene | d_gene | CDR3aa | CDR3nt
TRBJ2-3 | - | TRBV10-1 | TRBD2 | CASSPGTSEYTQYF | TGCGCCAGCAGCCCCGGGACTAGCGAGTATACGCAGTATTTT
TRBJ1-5 | - | TRBV6-2/TRBV6-3 | TRBD1 | CASNPGQTLSYQPQHF | TGTGCCAGCAACCCGGGACAGACCCTTTCTTATCAGCCCCAGCATTTT
TRBJ1-2 | - | TRBV3-1/TRBV3-2 | - | CASSTPSSGYGYTF | TGTGCCAGCAGCACTCCTAGCTCCGGCTATGGCTACACCTTC
TRBJ2-2 | - | TRBV12-5 | - | CASGWSTGELFF | TGTGCTAGTGGTTGGAGCACCGGGGAGCTGTTTTTT
TRBJ2-1 | - | TRBV6-5 | TRBD1 | CASRPGTGGYNEQFF | TGTGCCAGCAGACCCGGGACAGGGGGATACAATGAGCAGTTCTTC
TRBJ1-2 | - | TRBV6-1 | TRBD1 | CASSERTGDNYGYTF | TGTGCCAGCAGTGAAAGGACAGGGGACAACTATGGCTACACCTTC
TRBJ2-5 | - | TRBV7-8 | - | CASTELYRAETQYF | TGTGCCAGCACCGAGTTGTACAGGGCAGAGACCCAGTACTTC
TRBJ2-6 | - | TRBV12-3/TRBV12-4 | - | CASSYTGANVLTF | TGTGCCAGCAGTTACACTGGGGCCAACGTCCTGACTTTC
TRBJ2-7 | once | TRBV4-3 | - | CASSQGTGSSYEQYF | TGCGCCAGCAGCCAAGGGACGGGGAGCTCCTACGAGCAGTACTTC
TRBJ2-1 | - | TRBV7-2 | TRBD2 | CASSRTSGSLNEQFF | TGTGCCAGCAGCCGGACTAGCGGGAGTTTAAATGAGCAGTTCTTC
TRBJ2-7 | - | TRBV28 | TRBD1 | CASTSQGAVLLYEQYF | TGTGCCAGCACCAGCCAGGGGGCGGTCCTGTTATACGAGCAGTACTTC
TRBJ1-1 | once | TRBV6-5 | - | CASSSSTGSRSFF | -
TRBJ2-2 | - | TRBV9 | - | CASSVGGLNTGELFF | TGTGCCAGCAGCGTAGGCGGATTAAACACCGGGGAGCTGTTTTTT
TRBJ1-5 | - | TRBV19 | TRBD1 | CASSGPGQGATYSNQPQHF | TGTGCCAGTAGTGGGCCCGGACAGGGGGCAACTTATAGCAATCAGCCCCAGCATTTT
TRBJ2-2 | few | TRBV7-8 | - | CASSPGTNTGELFF | TGTGCCAGCAGCCCCGGTACGAACACCGGGGAGCTGTTTTTT
TRBJ1-5 | - | TRBV18 | - | CASSLMAGGNQPQHF | TGTGCCAGCTCACTCATGGCGGGGGGCAATCAGCCCCAGCATTTT
TRBJ2-7 | - | TRBV6-1 | TRBD1 | CASSETTGDEQYF | TGTGCCAGCAGTGAAACGACAGGGGACGAGCAGTACTTC
TRBJ1-2 | - | TRBV5-1 | - | CASSSGNGDYGYTF | TGCGCCAGCAGCTCGGGCAACGGGGACTATGGCTACACCTTC
TRBJ1-2 | - | TRBV30 | - | CASLYRENYGYTF | TGTGCCTCATTATACAGGGAGAACTATGGCTACACCTTC
TRBJ2-5 | - | TRBV9 | - | CASSVGTATRETQYF | TGTGCCAGCAGCGTAGGTACAGCTACCAGGGAGACCCAGTACTTC
TRBJ2-5 | once | TRBV30 | TRBD2 | CAWSVGGGGETQYF | TGTGCCTGGAGTGTGGGCGGGGGGGGAGAGACCCAGTACTTC
TRBJ2-3 | once | TRBV10-3 | - | CATSSPTILSSTDTQYF | TGTGCCACCTCGAGCCCAACTATTCTTTCTAGCACAGATACGCAGTATTTT
TRBJ2-1 | - | TRBV5-1 | - | CASSVTRSSYNEQFF | TGCGCCAGCAGCGTAACTAGGTCCTCCTACAATGAGCAGTTCTTC
TRBJ2-3 | - | TRBV19 | - | CASSPRATDTQYF | TGTGCCAGTAGTCCCCGAGCTACAGATACGCAGTATTTT
TRBJ2-5 | - | TRBV7-9 | - | CASSLDDSQETQYF | TGTGCCAGCAGCTTAGACGACAGTCAAGAGACCCAGTACTTC
TRBJ2-1 | - | TRBV2 | - | CASSEALRGIGFF | TGTGCCAGCAGTGAAGCGTTAAGAGGGATTGGATTCTTC
TRBJ1-5 | - | TRBV30 | - | CAWSGGGLRQPQHF | TGTGCCTGGAGTGGGGGGGGGCTCCGGCAGCCCCAGCATTTT
TRBJ1-2 | - | TRBV7-9 | - | CASSLGMGAGYGYTF | TGTGCCAGCAGCTTAGGAATGGGGGCGGGCTATGGCTACACCTTC
TRBJ1-2 | - | TRBV6-5 | TRBD1 | CASREPDRSYGYTF | TGTGCCAGCAGAGAGCCGGACAGGAGCTATGGCTACACCTTC
TRBJ2-1 | - | TRBV11-2 | - | CASSFFGWQRGYNEQFF | TGTGCCAGCAGCTTCTTCGGGTGGCAGAGAGGGTACAATGAGCAGTTCTTC
TRBJ1-6 | many | TRBV5-1 | - | CASSLGDTGYNSPLHF | TGCGCCAGCAGCTTGGGGGACACCGGTTATAATTCACCCCTCCACTTT
TRBJ1-4 | - | TRBV5-1 | - | CASSLRGNEKLFF | TGCGCCAGCAGCTTGCGAGGAAACGAAAAACTGTTTTTT
TRBJ1-6 | - | TRBV12-3/TRBV12-4 | - | CASSFPGSPLHF | TGTGCCAGCAGTTTCCCAGGGTCACCCCTCCACTTT
TRBJ2-2 | - | TRBV4-1 | - | CASTDTNTGELFF | TGCGCCAGCACGGACACCAACACCGGGGAGCTGTTTTTT
TRBJ2-1 | - | TRBV4-2 | - | CASSQDRRVATYNPEQFF | TGTGCCAGCAGCCAAGATCGCCGGGTAGCTACATACAATCCAGAGCAGTTCTTC
TRBJ2-1 | once | TRBV7-3 | TRBD2 | CASSLKMGLVPYNEQFF | TGTGCCAGCAGCTTAAAAATGGGACTAGTCCCCTACAATGAGCAGTTCTTC
TRBJ2-7 | - | TRBV10-3 | TRBD2 | CAISDPRVAGSYEQYF | TGTGCCATCAGTGACCCTAGGGTAGCGGGAAGCTACGAGCAGTACTTC
TRBJ2-7 | - | TRBV6-5 | - | CASRDGSTYEQYF | TGTGCCAGCAGGGACGGGAGTACCTACGAGCAGTACTTC
TRBJ2-4 | - | TRBV11-3 | - | CASSLAGVVDIQYF | TGTGCCAGCAGCTTAGCAGGGGTTGTCGACATTCAGTACTTC
TRBJ1-4 | - | TRBV2 | TRBD1 | CASSGTGGLTANEKLFF | TGTGCCAGCAGCGGGACAGGGGGATTGACGGCTAATGAAAAACTGTTTTTT
TRBJ1-1 | - | TRBV28 | TRBD1 | CASSDPGTGVNEAFF | TGTGCCAGCAGTGACCCCGGGACAGGGGTAAATGAAGCTTTCTTT
TRBJ1-6 | - | TRBV28 | - | CASSRGRAGQNSPLHF | TGTGCCAGCAGTAGGGGCCGGGCGGGGCAAAATTCACCCCTCCACTTT